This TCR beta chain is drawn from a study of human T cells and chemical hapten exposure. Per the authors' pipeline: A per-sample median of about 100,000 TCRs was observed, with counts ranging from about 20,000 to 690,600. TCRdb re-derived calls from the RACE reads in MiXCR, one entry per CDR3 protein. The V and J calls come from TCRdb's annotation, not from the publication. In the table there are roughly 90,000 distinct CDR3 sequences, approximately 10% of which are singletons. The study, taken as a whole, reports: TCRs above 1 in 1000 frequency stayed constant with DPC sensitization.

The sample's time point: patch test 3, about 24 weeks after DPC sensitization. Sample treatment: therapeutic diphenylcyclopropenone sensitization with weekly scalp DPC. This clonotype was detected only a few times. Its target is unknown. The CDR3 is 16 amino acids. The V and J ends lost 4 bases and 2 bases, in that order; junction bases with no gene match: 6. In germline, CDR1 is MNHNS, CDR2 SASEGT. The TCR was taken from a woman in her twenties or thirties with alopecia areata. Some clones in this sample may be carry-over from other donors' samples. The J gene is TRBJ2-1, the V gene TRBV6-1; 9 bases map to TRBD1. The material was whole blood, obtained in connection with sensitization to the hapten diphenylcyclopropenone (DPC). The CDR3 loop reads CASSVRDRAAYNEQFF. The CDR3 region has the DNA TGTGCCAGCAGTGTCCGGGACAGGGCCGCCTACAATGAGCAGTTCTTC.